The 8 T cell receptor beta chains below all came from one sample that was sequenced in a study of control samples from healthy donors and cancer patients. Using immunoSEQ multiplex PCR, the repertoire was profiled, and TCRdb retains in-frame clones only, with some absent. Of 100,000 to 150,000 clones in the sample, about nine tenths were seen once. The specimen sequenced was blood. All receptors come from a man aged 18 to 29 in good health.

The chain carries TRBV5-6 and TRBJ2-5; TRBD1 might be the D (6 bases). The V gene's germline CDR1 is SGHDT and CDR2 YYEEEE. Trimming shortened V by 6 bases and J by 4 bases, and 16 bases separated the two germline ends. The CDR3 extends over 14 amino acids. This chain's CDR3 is CASTRPTGLETQYF. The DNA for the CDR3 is TGTGCCAGCACCCGTCCGACAGGTTTAGAGACCCAGTACTTC.

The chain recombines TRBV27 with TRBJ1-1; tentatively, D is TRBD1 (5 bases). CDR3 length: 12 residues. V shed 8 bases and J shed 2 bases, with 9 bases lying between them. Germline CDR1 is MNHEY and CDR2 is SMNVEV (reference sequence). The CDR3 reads CASWGLNTEAFF. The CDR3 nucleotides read TGTGCCAGCTGGGGACTTAACACTGAAGCTTTCTTT.

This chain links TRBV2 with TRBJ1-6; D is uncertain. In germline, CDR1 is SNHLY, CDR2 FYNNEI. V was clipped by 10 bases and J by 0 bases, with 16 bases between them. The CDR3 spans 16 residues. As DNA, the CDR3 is TGTGCCACCAAGGGTCAGAGGAGCTCCTATAATTCACCCCTCCACTTT. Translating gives CATKGQRSSYNSPLHF.

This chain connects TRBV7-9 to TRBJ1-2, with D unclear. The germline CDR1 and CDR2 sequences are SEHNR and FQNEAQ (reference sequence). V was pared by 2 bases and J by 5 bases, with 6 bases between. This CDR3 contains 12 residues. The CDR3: CASSLLDYGYTF. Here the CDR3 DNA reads TGTGCCAGCAGCTTATTGGATTATGGCTACACCTTC.

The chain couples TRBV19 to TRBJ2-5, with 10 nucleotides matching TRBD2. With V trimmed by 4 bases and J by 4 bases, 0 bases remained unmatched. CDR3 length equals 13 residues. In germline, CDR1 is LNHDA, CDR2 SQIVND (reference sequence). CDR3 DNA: TGTGCCAGTAGTACTAGCGGGGGAGAGACCCAGTACTTC. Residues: CASSTSGGETQYF.

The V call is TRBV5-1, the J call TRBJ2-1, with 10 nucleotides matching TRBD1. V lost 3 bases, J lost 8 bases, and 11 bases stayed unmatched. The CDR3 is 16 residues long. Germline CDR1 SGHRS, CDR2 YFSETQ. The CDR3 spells CASSWHRDRGSHEQFF. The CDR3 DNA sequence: TGCGCCAGCAGCTGGCACCGGGACAGGGGTTCCCATGAGCAGTTCTTC.

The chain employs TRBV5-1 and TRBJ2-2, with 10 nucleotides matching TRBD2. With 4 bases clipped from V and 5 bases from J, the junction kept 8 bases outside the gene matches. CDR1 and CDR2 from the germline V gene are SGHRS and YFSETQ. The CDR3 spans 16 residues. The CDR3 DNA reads TGCGCCAGCAGCCCTCTAGCGGGGGCCCAAACCGGGGAGCTGTTTTTT. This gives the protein CASSPLAGAQTGELFF.

CDR3 amino acids: CASSHRAMGMNTEAFF. CDR3 nucleotide sequence: TGTGCCAGCAGCCACCGGGCCATGGGCATGAACACTGAAGCTTTCTTT. The chain is built from TRBV13 and TRBJ1-1; no firm D call. V lost 5 bases and J lost 0, with 16 bases in between. This CDR3 spans 16 amino acids. Germline CDR1 is PRHDT and CDR2 is FYEKMQ (reference sequence).